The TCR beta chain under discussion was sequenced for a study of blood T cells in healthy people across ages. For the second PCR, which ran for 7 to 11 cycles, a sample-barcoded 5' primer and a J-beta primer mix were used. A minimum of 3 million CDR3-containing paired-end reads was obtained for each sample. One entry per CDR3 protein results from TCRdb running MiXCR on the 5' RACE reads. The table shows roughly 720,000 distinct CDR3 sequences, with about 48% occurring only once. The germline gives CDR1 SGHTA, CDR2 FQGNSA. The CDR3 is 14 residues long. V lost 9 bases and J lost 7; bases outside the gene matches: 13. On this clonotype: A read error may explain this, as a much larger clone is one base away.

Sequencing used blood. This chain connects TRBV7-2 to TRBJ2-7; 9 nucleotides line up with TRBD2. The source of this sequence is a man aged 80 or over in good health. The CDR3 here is CASESGLATYEQYF. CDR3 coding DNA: TGTGCCAGTGAGTCGGGACTAGCTACGTATGAGCAGTACTTC.